The 28 T cell receptor beta chains in this list originate from one sample, sequenced in a study of CD8+ T cells in alopecia areata. Once RNA had been extracted, it was reverse transcribed into cDNA to act as the sequencing template. TCRdb's table, derived via immunoSEQ multiplex PCR, lists solely in-frame clones and lacks some. Found here are 150,000 or so clones, under 60% of them singletons; the top ten hold 15% to 20%. The source was CD8+ T cells sorted from blood, collected at week 0. These receptors were collected from a human donor with alopecia areata.

This sequence joins TRBV2 and TRBJ2-1; 9 bases are a match to TRBD1. The V segment lost 6 bases and the J segment 10 bases; nucleotides outside the gene matches: 7. Per the germline V gene, CDR1 is SNHLY and CDR2 is FYNNEI. The CDR3 consists of 13 residues. Written as DNA, the CDR3 is TGTGCCAGCAGCCCGGGACAGGGTCTGGAGCAGTTCTTC. This sequence encodes CASSPGQGLEQFF.

This clone was found once. The rearrangement joins TRBV7-6 to TRBJ2-2, with D possibly being TRBD1 (5 bases). Germline V gene lookup returns CDR1 SGHVS and CDR2 FNYEAQ. V lost 0 bases to trimming and J lost 0 bases, with 5 bases between them. The CDR3 contains 15 residues. CDR3 amino acids: CASSLAGANTGELFF. Here the CDR3 DNA reads TGTGCCAGCAGCTTAGCAGGGGCGAACACCGGGGAGCTGTTTTTT.

The rearrangement links TRBV6-6 to TRBJ1-5, with D unresolved. The length of the CDR3 is 15 residues. Germline values: CDR1 MNHNY, CDR2 SVGAGI (reference sequence). Trimming left V 2 bases short and J 6 bases short, with 14 bases between. This CDR3 reads CASSYLATRAQPQHF. The CDR3 DNA follows: TGTGCCAGCAGTTACCTAGCGACCCGGGCTCAGCCCCAGCATTTT.

As to this clone: A junction boundary mismatches the germline segment, possibly from a read error. The chain has TRBV29-1 and TRBJ1-2; no reliable D call. CDR3 size: 10 residues. Germline loops: CDR1 SQVTM, CDR2 ANQGSEA. The CDR3 sequence is CSVPGGDIAF. CDR3 DNA: TGCAGCGTTCCCGGAGGCGATATCGCCTTC.

The V call is TRBV4-3, the J call TRBJ2-1; no clear D gene. The CDR3 has 15 residues. Per the germline V gene, CDR1 is LGHNA and CDR2 is YSLEER. Trimming removed 5 bases from V and 6 bases from J, with 17 bases in between. The CDR3: CASSSTFLGANEQFF. As DNA, the CDR3 is TGCGCCAGCAGCTCCACCTTTTTGGGTGCCAATGAGCAGTTCTTC.

The chain carries TRBV29-1 and TRBJ1-5; D is ambiguous. V lost 6 bases to trimming and J lost 2 bases, with 11 bases between them. Germline assignment: CDR1 SQVTM and CDR2 ANQGSEA. This CDR3 is built from 13 residues. The CDR3 DNA sequence: TGCAGCGTCTCGACGGACGGCAATCAGCCCCAGCATTTT. Protein product: CSVSTDGNQPQHF.

As to this clone: Different DNA sequences within this sample yield the same CDR3. The chain uses TRBV30 and TRBJ1-1; 7 positions agree with TRBD1. Unmatched junction bases numbered 4, after V lost 3 bases and J lost 3 bases. The CDR3 runs to 13 residues. The germline V gene has CDR1 GTSNPN and CDR2 SVGIG (reference sequence). The CDR3 loop is CAWRATGYTEAFF. In nucleotides, the CDR3 is TGTGCCTGGAGGGCGACAGGGTACACTGAAGCTTTCTTT.

The chain couples TRBV25-1 to TRBJ2-7, with D possibly TRBD1 on 5 matching bases. In germline, CDR1 is MGHDK, CDR2 SYGVNS. Trimming cost V 6 bases and J 0 bases, with 9 bases left between them. The CDR3 consists of 13 residues. This CDR3 reads CASRAGFSYEQYF. DNA for the CDR3: TGTGCCAGCAGAGCAGGGTTCTCCTACGAGCAGTACTTC.

V usage is TRBV10-1 and J usage is TRBJ1-2; D possibly corresponds to TRBD1 (5 bases). In germline, CDR1 is WNHNN, CDR2 SYGVQD (reference sequence). V was pared by 3 bases and J by 8 bases, with 13 bases between. This CDR3 is built from 13 residues. The CDR3 bases are TGCGCCAGCAGTGAAAGGGGCAGGGACGGCTACACCTTC. This translates into CASSERGRDGYTF.

The J gene is TRBJ2-7, the V gene TRBV2, with 9 bases fitting TRBD1. The CDR3 extends over 15 amino acids. Germline-derived CDR1 and CDR2 are SNHLY and FYNNEI. With 0 bases clipped from V and 11 bases from J, the junction kept 11 bases outside the gene matches. CDR3: CASSEALGTGTLKYF. In DNA, the CDR3 is TGTGCCAGCAGTGAAGCGCTCGGGACAGGGACGTTGAAGTACTTC.

This clone was detected only a few times. This sequence joins TRBV23-1 and TRBJ1-4; 8 bases map to TRBD1. TRBV23-1 is reported as an ORF; its role is uncertain. Trimming at V came to 0 bases and at J to 2 bases, leaving 11 bases not matched to a gene. The CDR3 extends over 19 amino acids. The CDR3 spells CASSQSQGAGGCTNEKLFF. In DNA form, the CDR3 reads TGCGCCAGCAGTCAATCGCAGGGGGCCGGCGGATGCACTAATGAAAAACTGTTTTTT.

The CDR3 DNA is TGTGCCAGCAGTGAAACAGTTCATGCAACTAATGAAAAACTGTTTTTT. Amino acids: CASSETVHATNEKLFF. The chain employs TRBV6-1 and TRBJ1-4; D not certain. Trimming pared 2 bases from V and 0 bases from J, leaving 10 bases between. Germline lookup yields CDR1 MNHNS and CDR2 SASEGT. The CDR3 has 16 amino acids.

This clone has only a few counts. The CDR3 protein is CASSAGRGTEAFF. The CDR3 nucleotides are TGTGCCAGCAGCGCGGGCCGGGGAACTGAAGCTTTCTTT. The J gene is TRBJ1-1, the V gene TRBV7-9; no clear D. This CDR3 has 13 residues. The germline gives CDR1 SEHNR, CDR2 FQNEAQ (reference sequence). Trimming cost V 5 bases and J 5 bases, with 12 bases left between them.

This clone was observed a single time. V usage is TRBV27 and J usage is TRBJ2-6; D might be TRBD2 (5 bases). The CDR3 spans 16 residues. The V end was cut by 9 bases, the J end by 0 bases, with 15 bases between. CDR1 and CDR2 from the germline V gene are MNHEY and SMNVEV (reference sequence). In DNA, the CDR3 is TGTGCCAGTTACGGTGAGGGCTACTCTGGGGCCAACGTCCTGACTTTC. This codes for CASYGEGYSGANVLTF.

The rearrangement uses TRBV7-2 and TRBJ2-3; D is ambiguous. V was trimmed by 2 bases and J by 2 bases, leaving 8 bases between them. The CDR3 is made up of 14 amino acids. CDR1 is SGHTA, CDR2 FQGNSA, per germline. The CDR3 sequence is CASSLNLPTDTQYF. CDR3 sequence (DNA): TGTGCCAGCAGCTTAAATCTACCCACAGATACGCAGTATTTT.

This chain uses TRBV7-9 with TRBJ1-5, with D perhaps matching TRBD1 (5 bases). CDR3 length equals 13 residues. V gave up 11 bases and J gave up 7 bases, with 18 bases separating them. The germline V gene has CDR1 SEHNR and CDR2 FQNEAQ (reference sequence). The CDR3 DNA is TGTGCCTCCGCGGCAGGGCTGAAACAGCCCCAGCATTTT. It encodes CASAAGLKQPQHF.

This clone occurred a few times. The CDR3 is CASSAQGFSNQPQHF. The CDR3 DNA sequence: TGTGCCAGCAGTGCTCAGGGTTTCAGCAATCAGCCCCAGCATTTT. The V call is TRBV27, the J call TRBJ1-5; the D gene is possibly TRBD1 (5 bases). Germline V gene data show CDR1 as MNHEY and CDR2 as SMNVEV (reference sequence). V was cut by 5 bases and J by 1 base, with 12 bases left in between. This CDR3 comprises 15 residues.

This chain uses TRBV11-2 with TRBJ1-6; D unresolved. V gave up 2 bases and J gave up 12 bases, with 8 bases separating them. Germline-derived CDR1 and CDR2 are SGHAT and FQNNGV. CDR3 size: 12 residues. CDR3 bases: TGTGCCAGCAGCTTAAGTCTCCGACCCCTCCACTTT. Amino acids: CASSLSLRPLHF. Full variable domain (missing parts from reference TRBV11-2 and TRBJ1-6): EAGVAQSPRYKIIEKRQSVAFWCNPISGHATLYWYQQILGQGPKLLIQFQNNGVVDDSQLPKDRFSAERLKGVDSTLKIQPAKLEDSAVYLCASSLSLRPLHFGNGTRLTVT.

The chain is built from TRBV6-6 and TRBJ2-3, with a tentative D call TRBD1 (5 bases). This CDR3 spans 16 amino acids. Germline CDR1 is MNHNY and CDR2 is SVGAGI (reference sequence). The germline V and J ends were trimmed by 6 bases and 1 base, with 17 bases remaining between them. The CDR3 coding sequence is TGTGCCAGCAGCCGAATCAGGGATAAGGGCACAGATACGCAGTATTTT. As protein: CASSRIRDKGTDTQYF.

Comments on this clone: This sample also contains other DNA sequences that code for the same CDR3. The chain has TRBV9 and TRBJ2-7; 7 nucleotides match TRBD1. Unmatched junction bases numbered 0, after V lost 0 bases and J lost 3 bases. This CDR3 region has 13 residues. From germline, CDR1 is SGDLS and CDR2 YYNGEE. The CDR3 loop reads CASSVGDSYEQYF. In DNA form, the CDR3 reads TGTGCCAGCAGCGTAGGGGACAGCTACGAGCAGTACTTC.

The gene calls are TRBV29-1 and TRBJ2-7; D gene unclear. The CDR3 sequence is 12 residues long. Trimming removed 4 bases at V and 3 bases at J, with 10 bases between. CDR1 is SQVTM, CDR2 ANQGSEA, per germline. CDR3 sequence: CSVVTENYEQYF. CDR3 sequence (DNA): TGCAGCGTTGTAACCGAAAACTACGAGCAGTACTTC.

The chain uses TRBV5-6 and TRBJ2-1; 8 bases align to TRBD2. Germline lookup yields CDR1 SGHDT and CDR2 YYEEEE. This CDR3 is 13 amino acids long. V was clipped by 3 bases and J by 8 bases; unmatched bases: 4. The CDR3 coding sequence is TGTGCCAGCAGCTCGGGACTAGGGGATGAGCAGTTCTTC. Translation: CASSSGLGDEQFF.

This clone was found many times. One end of the junction varies from germline; a read error may be responsible. The sample holds other DNA sequences that translate to the same CDR3. V and J are TRBV7-2 and TRBJ2-6, with D perhaps TRBD2 (5 bases). The CDR3 loop spans 16 amino acids. Germline values: CDR1 SGHTA, CDR2 FQGNSA. The CDR3 loop reads CASSQDGSSGANVLTF. In nucleotides, the CDR3 is TGCGCCAGCAGCCAAGATGGGAGCTCTGGGGCCAACGTCCTGACTTTC.

The CDR3 DNA follows: TGCAGCGTTGAAGGGGACGGTATCTCCTACGAGCAGTACTTC. This encodes CSVEGDGISYEQYF. This chain links TRBV29-1 with TRBJ2-7; D tentatively fits TRBD1 or TRBD2 (5 bases each). Deletions cut 1 base from V and 0 bases from J, with 10 bases between. The CDR3 spans 14 residues. Germline-derived CDR1 and CDR2 are SQVTM and ANQGSEA.

A single count supports this clone. This rearrangement joins TRBV2 to TRBJ1-4; D call uncertain. Per the germline V gene, CDR1 is SNHLY and CDR2 is FYNNEI. This CDR3 has 15 residues. The ends were cut back, 3 bases at V and 0 bases at J, with 8 bases in the middle. In DNA form, the CDR3 reads TGTGCCAGCAGTGATACCTTTTCAACTAATGAAAAACTGTTTTTT. Translating it yields CASSDTFSTNEKLFF. The variable domain in full, completed from reference TRBV2 and TRBJ1-4, reads EPEVTQTPSHQVTQMGQEVILRCVPISNHLYFYWYRQILGQKVEFLVSFYNNEISEKSEIFDDQFSVERPDGSNFTLKIRSTKLEDSAMYFCASSDTFSTNEKLFFGSGTQLSVL.

As DNA, the CDR3 is TGTGCCAGCAGCGTTGAGCGGGGGGGCACAGATACGCAGTATTTT. This encodes CASSVERGGTDTQYF. This chain joins TRBV9 and TRBJ2-3; the match to TRBD2 covers 9 bases. The V gene's germline CDR1 is SGDLS and CDR2 YYNGEE. The ends lost 2 bases at V and 1 base at J; junction bases unmatched: 2. The CDR3 runs to 15 residues.

The sample holds a few counts of this clone. V is TRBV10-3 and J is TRBJ2-7, with D tentatively TRBD1 (5 bases). Germline CDR1 is ENHRY and CDR2 is SYGVKD. CDR3 size: 12 residues. Trimming pared 10 bases from V and 2 bases from J, leaving 12 bases between. As DNA, the CDR3 is TGTGCCAGCAGCTTAGGGGCCTACGAGCAGTACTTC. This translates into CASSLGAYEQYF.

The chain links TRBV6-6 to TRBJ2-5, with TRBD1 matching 10 bases. CDR3 length equals 14 residues. In germline, CDR1 is MNHNY, CDR2 SVGAGI (reference sequence). V was pared by 6 bases and J by 4 bases, with 5 bases of the junction left unmatched. As DNA, the CDR3 is TGTGCCAGCAGCCCGGGACAGGGGAGAGAGACCCAGTACTTC. Translated: CASSPGQGRETQYF.